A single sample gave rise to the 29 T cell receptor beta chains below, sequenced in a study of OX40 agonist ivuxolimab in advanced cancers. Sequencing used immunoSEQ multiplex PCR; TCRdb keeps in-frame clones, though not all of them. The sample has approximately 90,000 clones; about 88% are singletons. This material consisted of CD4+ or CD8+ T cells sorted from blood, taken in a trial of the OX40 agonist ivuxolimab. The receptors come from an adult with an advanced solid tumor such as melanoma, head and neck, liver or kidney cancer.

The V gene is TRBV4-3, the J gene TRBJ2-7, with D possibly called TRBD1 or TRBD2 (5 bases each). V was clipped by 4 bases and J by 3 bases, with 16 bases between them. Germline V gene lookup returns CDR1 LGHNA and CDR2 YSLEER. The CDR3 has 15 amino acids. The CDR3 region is CASSPGTAISYEQYF. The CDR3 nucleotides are TGCGCCAGCAGCCCGGGGACCGCCATAAGCTACGAGCAGTACTTC.

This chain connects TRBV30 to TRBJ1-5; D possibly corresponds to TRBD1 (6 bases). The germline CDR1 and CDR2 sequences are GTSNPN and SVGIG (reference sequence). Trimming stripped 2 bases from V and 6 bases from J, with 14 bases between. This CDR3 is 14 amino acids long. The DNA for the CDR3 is TGTGCCTGGAGTTATAGGGGGGGCACTCAGCCCCAGCATTTT. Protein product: CAWSYRGGTQPQHF.

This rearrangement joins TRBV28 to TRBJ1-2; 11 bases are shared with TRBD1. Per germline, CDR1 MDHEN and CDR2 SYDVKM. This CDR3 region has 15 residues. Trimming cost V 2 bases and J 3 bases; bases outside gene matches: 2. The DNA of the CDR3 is TGTGCCAGCAGTTTAGGGGGACAGGGGGACTATGGCTACACCTTC. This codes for CASSLGGQGDYGYTF.

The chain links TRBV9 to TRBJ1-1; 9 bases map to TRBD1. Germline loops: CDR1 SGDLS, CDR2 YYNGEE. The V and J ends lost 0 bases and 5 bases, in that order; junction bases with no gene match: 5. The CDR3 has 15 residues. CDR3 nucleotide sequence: TGTGCCAGCAGCGTAGCTGGGACAGGGTTGACTGAAGCTTTCTTT. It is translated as CASSVAGTGLTEAFF.

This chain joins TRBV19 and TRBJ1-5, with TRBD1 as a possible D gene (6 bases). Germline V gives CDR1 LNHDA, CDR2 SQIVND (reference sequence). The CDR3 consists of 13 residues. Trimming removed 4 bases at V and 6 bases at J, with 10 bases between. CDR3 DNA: TGTGCCAGTAGTACCGTCAGGGGTCAGCCCCAGCATTTT. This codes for CASSTVRGQPQHF.

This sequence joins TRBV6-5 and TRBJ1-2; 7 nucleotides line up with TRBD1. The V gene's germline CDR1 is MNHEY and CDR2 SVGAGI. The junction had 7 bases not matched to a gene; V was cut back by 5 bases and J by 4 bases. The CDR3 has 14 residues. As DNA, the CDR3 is TGTGCCAGCAGTACTGACAGGGCCCGCTATGGCTACACCTTC. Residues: CASSTDRARYGYTF.

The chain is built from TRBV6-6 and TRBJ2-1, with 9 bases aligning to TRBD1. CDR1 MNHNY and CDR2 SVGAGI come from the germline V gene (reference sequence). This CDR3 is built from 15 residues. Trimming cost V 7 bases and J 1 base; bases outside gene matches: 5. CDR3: CASTKDRGSYNEQFF. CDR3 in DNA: TGTGCCAGCACCAAGGACAGGGGTTCCTACAATGAGCAGTTCTTC.

CDR3 DNA: TGTGCCACCAGCTATCGCCAGGCCTACGAGCAGTACTTC. Its protein product is CATSYRQAYEQYF. The V gene is TRBV15, the J gene TRBJ2-7; D is unclear. Trimming stripped 5 bases from V and 2 bases from J, with 10 bases between. CDR1 is LNHNV, CDR2 YYDKDF, per germline (reference sequence). The CDR3 length is 13 residues.

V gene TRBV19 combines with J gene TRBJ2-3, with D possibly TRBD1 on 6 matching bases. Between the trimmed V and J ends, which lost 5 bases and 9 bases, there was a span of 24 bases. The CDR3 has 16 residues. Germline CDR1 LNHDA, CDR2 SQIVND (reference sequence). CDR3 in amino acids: CASSPRDTVLELTQYF. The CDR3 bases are TGTGCCAGTAGTCCACGGGACACGGTGTTGGAGTTGACGCAGTATTTT.

The CDR3 coding sequence is TGTGCCAGCAGCGCGGGACTGAACGCTTTCTTT. It is translated as CASSAGLNAFF. The chain carries TRBV7-9 and TRBJ1-1, with a possible D match to TRBD1 (5 bases). Germline CDR1 SEHNR, CDR2 FQNEAQ (reference sequence). The CDR3 runs to 11 residues. Trimming took off 5 bases at V and 11 bases at J, with 12 bases between the two ends.

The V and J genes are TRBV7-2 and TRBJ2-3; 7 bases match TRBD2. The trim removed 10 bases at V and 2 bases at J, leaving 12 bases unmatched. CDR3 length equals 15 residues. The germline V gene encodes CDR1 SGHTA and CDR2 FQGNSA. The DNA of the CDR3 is TGTGCCACCTCAAGCGGGGCATTGCCCACAGATACGCAGTATTTT. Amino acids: CATSSGALPTDTQYF.

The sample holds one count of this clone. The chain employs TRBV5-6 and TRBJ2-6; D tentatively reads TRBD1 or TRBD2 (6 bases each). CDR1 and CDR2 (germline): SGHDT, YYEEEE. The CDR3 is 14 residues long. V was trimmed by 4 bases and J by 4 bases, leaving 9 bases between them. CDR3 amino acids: CASSGGPGANVLTF. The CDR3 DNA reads TGTGCCAGCAGCGGGGGGCCCGGGGCCAACGTCCTGACTTTC.

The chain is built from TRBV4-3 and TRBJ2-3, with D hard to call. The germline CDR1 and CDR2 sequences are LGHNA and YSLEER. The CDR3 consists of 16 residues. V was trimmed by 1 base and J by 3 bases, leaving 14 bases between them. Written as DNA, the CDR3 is TGCGCCAGCAGCCAAGGTAACAGTGGTGGAACAGATACGCAGTATTTT. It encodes CASSQGNSGGTDTQYF.

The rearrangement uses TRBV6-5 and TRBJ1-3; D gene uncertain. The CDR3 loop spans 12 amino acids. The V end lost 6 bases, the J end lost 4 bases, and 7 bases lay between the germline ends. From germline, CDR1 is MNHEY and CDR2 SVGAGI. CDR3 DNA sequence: TGTGCCAGCAGCACCAGGGGAAACACCATATATTTT. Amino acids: CASSTRGNTIYF.

The CDR3 here is CASSLGGQVGYEQYF. CDR3 DNA: TGTGCCAGCAGCTTAGGTGGACAGGTGGGCTACGAGCAGTACTTC. The J gene is TRBJ2-7, the V gene TRBV11-2; 7 bases fit TRBD1. The CDR3 sequence is 15 residues long. V lost 1 base and J lost 3; bases outside the gene matches: 6. CDR1 SGHAT and CDR2 FQNNGV come from the germline V gene.

The CDR3 sequence: CASTPGGEGETQYF. CDR3 nucleotides: TGTGCCAGCACCCCAGGAGGGGAAGGAGAGACCCAGTACTTC. The chain has TRBV6-5 and TRBJ2-5, with D perhaps TRBD2 (6 bases). Germline V gene data show CDR1 as MNHEY and CDR2 as SVGAGI. The length of the CDR3 is 14 residues. V was cut by 7 bases and J by 4 bases, with 16 bases left in between.

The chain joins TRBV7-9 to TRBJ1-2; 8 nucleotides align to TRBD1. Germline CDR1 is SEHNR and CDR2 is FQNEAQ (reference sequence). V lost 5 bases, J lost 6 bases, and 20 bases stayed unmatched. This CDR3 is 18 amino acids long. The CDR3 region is CASSLGPGQGTLLHGYTF. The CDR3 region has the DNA TGTGCCAGCAGCCTCGGACCAGGACAGGGCACTCTTCTTCATGGCTACACCTTC.

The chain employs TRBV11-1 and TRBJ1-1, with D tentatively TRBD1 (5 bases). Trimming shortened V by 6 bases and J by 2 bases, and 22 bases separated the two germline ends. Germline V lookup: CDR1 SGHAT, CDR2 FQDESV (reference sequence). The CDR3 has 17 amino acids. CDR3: CASSQPGLLVGNTEAFF. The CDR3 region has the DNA TGTGCCAGCAGTCAACCGGGACTTCTGGTTGGAAACACTGAAGCTTTCTTT.

The CDR3 loop reads CASSYLRQGERNEQFF. CDR3 coding DNA: TGTGCCAGCAGTTACCTGAGGCAGGGGGAGAGGAATGAGCAGTTCTTC. The chain recombines TRBV6-6 with TRBJ2-1, with 7 bases identical to TRBD1. The CDR3 has 16 amino acids. The germline CDR1 and CDR2 sequences are MNHNY and SVGAGI (reference sequence). V lost 2 bases to trimming and J lost 7 bases; unmatched junction nucleotides: 11.

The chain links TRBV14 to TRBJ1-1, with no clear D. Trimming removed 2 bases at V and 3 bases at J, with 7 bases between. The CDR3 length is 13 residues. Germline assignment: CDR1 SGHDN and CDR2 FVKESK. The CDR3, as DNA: TGTGCCAGCAGCCAATCGCGGGACACTGAAGCTTTCTTT. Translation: CASSQSRDTEAFF.

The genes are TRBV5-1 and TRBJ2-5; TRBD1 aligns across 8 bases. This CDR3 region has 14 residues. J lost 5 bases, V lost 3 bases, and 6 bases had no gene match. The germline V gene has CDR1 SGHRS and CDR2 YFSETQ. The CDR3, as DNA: TGCGCCAGCAGCTCCACAGGGGGGACGGAGACCCAGTACTTC. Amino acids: CASSSTGGTETQYF.

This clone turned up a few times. The CDR3 here is CSVGSGTGALNIQYF. Written as DNA, the CDR3 is TGCAGCGTTGGCTCCGGGACAGGGGCTTTGAACATTCAGTACTTC. V is TRBV29-1 and J is TRBJ2-4, with 10 positions matching TRBD1. V dropped 4 bases and J dropped 7; count of bases not matched to a gene: 10. CDR1 is SQVTM and CDR2 is ANQGSEA in the germline V gene. The CDR3 is 15 amino acids.

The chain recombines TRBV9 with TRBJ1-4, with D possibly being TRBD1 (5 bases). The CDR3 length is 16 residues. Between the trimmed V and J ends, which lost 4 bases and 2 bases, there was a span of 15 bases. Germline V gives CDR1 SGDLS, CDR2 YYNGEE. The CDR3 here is CASSLEPGRTNEKLFF. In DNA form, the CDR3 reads TGTGCCAGCAGCCTCGAACCGGGACGGACTAATGAAAAACTGTTTTTT.

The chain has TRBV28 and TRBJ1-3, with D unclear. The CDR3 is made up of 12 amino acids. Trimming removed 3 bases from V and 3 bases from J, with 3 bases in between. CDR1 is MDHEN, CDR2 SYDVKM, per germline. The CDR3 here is CASSFLGNTIYF. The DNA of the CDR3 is TGTGCCAGCAGTTTCCTTGGAAACACCATATATTTT.

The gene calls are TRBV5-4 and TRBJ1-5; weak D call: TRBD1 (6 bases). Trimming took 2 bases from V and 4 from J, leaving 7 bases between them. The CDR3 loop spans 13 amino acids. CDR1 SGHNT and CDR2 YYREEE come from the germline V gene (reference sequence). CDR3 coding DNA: TGTGCCAGCAGCTTTGACAGGAATCAGCCCCAGCATTTT. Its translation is CASSFDRNQPQHF.

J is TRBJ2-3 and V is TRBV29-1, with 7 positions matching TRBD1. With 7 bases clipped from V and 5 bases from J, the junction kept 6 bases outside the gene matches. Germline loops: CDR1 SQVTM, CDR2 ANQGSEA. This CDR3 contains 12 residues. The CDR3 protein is CSADRDRDTQYF. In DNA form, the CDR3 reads TGCAGCGCAGACAGGGATAGAGATACGCAGTATTTT.

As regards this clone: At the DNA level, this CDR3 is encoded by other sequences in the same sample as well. This chain's CDR3 is CASSLGQGAGYTF. The CDR3 DNA reads as TGTGCCAGCAGCTTAGGACAGGGGGCCGGCTACACCTTC. This chain connects TRBV7-9 to TRBJ1-2, with 10 bases matching TRBD1. The CDR3 totals 13 residues. The germline gives CDR1 SEHNR, CDR2 FQNEAQ (reference sequence). V was pared by 1 base and J by 8 bases, with 1 base of the junction left unmatched.

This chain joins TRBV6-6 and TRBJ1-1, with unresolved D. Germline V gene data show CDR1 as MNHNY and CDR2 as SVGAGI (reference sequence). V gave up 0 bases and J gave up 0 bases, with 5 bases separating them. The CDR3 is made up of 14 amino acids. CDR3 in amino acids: CASSYSRMNTEAFF. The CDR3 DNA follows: TGTGCCAGCAGTTACTCACGGATGAACACTGAAGCTTTCTTT.

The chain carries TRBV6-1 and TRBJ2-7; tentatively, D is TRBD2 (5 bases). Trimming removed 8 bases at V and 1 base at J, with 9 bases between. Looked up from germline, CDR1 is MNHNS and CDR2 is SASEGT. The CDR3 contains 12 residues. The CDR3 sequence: CASLRDSYEQYF. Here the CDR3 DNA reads TGTGCCAGCCTCCGGGATTCCTACGAGCAGTACTTC.